The clone carrying this TCR beta chain has just a few counts. This entry belongs to a study of blood T cell repertoires in COVID-19. Study details: The origin of the acute and convalescent COVID-19 samples was the United States, Italy and Spain. The analysed material was cDNA or gDNA that came from T cells, B-cell-depleted T cells, or PBMCs.

In the source study's methods: Reference gene primer amplification gave estimated nucleated cell counts. Only in-frame clones appear in the TCRdb table, and some are missing; sequencing was by immunoSEQ multiplex PCR. Clone size and V and J calls were adopted from that table, with D and trimming inferred from the DNA. Found here are more than 150,000 clones, approximately 84% of them singletons; the top ten hold 11% to 15%. There are 14 residues in the CDR3. Germline CDR1 and CDR2: MNHEY and SVGAGI. Between the trimmed V and J ends, which lost 0 bases and 1 base, there was a span of 7 bases. The sample taken for sequencing was peripheral blood. The receptor was derived from a man younger than 35 with active or convalescent COVID-19. This chain links TRBV6-5 with TRBJ2-7, with D unresolved. In DNA, the CDR3 is TGTGCCAGCAGTTACTCGTTGTATTCCTACGAGCAGTACTTC. It codes for CASSYSLYSYEQYF.